One sample yielded the 3 T cell receptor beta chains listed below, sequenced in a study of early T cells in non-severe SARS-CoV-2 infection. TCRdb re-analysed the 5' RACE reads in MiXCR, keeping a single row per CDR3 protein. The repertoire holds more than 85,000 distinct CDR3 sequences, with around 13% as singletons. The sample taken for sequencing was whole blood. These receptors all come from an adult who was a healthcare worker with PCR-confirmed SARS-CoV-2 infection or an uninfected control (not recorded which).

This chain uses TRBV29-1 with TRBJ2-1, with D maybe TRBD1 (6 bases). V was pared by 6 bases and J by 8 bases, with 23 bases between. The CDR3 spans 15 residues. Germline CDR1 reads SQVTM; CDR2 reads ANQGSEA. The CDR3 nucleotides are TGCAGCGTAACGCCCCCTCGACAGGCGGGCGATGAGCAGTTCTTC. Its translation is CSVTPPRQAGDEQFF.

This clonotype has only a few counts. The chain uses TRBV6-5 and TRBJ2-1; 9 bases line up with TRBD2. Germline V gene sequence: CDR1 MNHEY, CDR2 SVGAGI. The CDR3 loop spans 17 amino acids. Losses at the gene ends were 6 bases for V and 1 base for J; bases not matched to a gene: 10. CDR3 nucleotides: TGTGCCAGCAGACCCCTTAGCGGGAGCCGATCCTACAATGAGCAGTTCTTC. It yields the protein CASRPLSGSRSYNEQFF.

This rearrangement joins TRBV2 to TRBJ2-1; D not certain. V gave up 1 base and J gave up 0 bases, with 13 bases separating them. The CDR3 spans 17 residues. The germline CDR1 and CDR2 sequences are SNHLY and FYNNEI. The CDR3 nucleotides read TGTGCCAGCAGTGAAGAAGCAGAATGGAGCTCCTACAATGAGCAGTTCTTC. It specifies CASSEEAEWSSYNEQFF.